This is a list of T cell receptor beta chains from one sample in a study of control samples from healthy donors and cancer patients. The method was immunoSEQ multiplex PCR; TCRdb's version includes in-frame clones alone and lacks a portion of them. The sample lists approximately 110,000 clones, around 88% occurring once. The sequencing sample was made of blood. These receptors all come from a woman aged 45 to 65 in good health. Each CDR3 is given with its conserved first and last residue.

cdr3_aa: CASSYQLNTEAFF; j_call: TRBJ1-1; v_call: TRBV6-5
cdr3_aa: CASSKDRAKRNTEAFF; j_call: TRBJ1-1; v_call: TRBV7-2
cdr3_aa: CASSLGTSGNTDTQYF; j_call: TRBJ2-3; v_call: TRBV11-1
cdr3_aa: CSASSGKIYGYTF; j_call: TRBJ1-2; v_call: TRBV20-1
cdr3_aa: CASSQGWSQYF; j_call: TRBJ2-5; v_call: TRBV6-5
cdr3_aa: CASRPGGRGTGELFF; j_call: TRBJ2-2; v_call: TRBV7-6
cdr3_aa: CASKVSWATEAFF; j_call: TRBJ1-1; v_call: TRBV27
cdr3_aa: CASRNLAGGSSNEQFF; j_call: TRBJ2-1; v_call: TRBV11-2
cdr3_aa: CASSQDRGQGAEKLFF; j_call: TRBJ1-4; v_call: TRBV14
cdr3_aa: CASSARLLAGGDGEQFF; j_call: TRBJ2-1; v_call: TRBV9
cdr3_aa: CASSDLDRPTDTQYF; j_call: TRBJ2-3; v_call: TRBV25-1
cdr3_aa: CASSERASNEKLFF; j_call: TRBJ1-4; v_call: TRBV9
cdr3_aa: CASSQSTGWGEAFF; j_call: TRBJ1-1; v_call: TRBV3-1/TRBV3-2
cdr3_aa: CASSQEDPIQGRETQYF; j_call: TRBJ2-5; v_call: TRBV3-1/TRBV3-2
cdr3_aa: CASSRGGSDTEAFF; j_call: TRBJ1-1; v_call: TRBV7-8
cdr3_aa: CASSYSRPSGGNEQYF; j_call: TRBJ2-7; v_call: TRBV6-5
cdr3_aa: CASKRDGYTF; j_call: TRBJ1-2; v_call: TRBV6-4
cdr3_aa: CSVEAGGSGGSYNEQFF; j_call: TRBJ2-1; v_call: TRBV29-1
cdr3_aa: CASSSQESRARNTQYF; j_call: TRBJ2-3; v_call: TRBV6-5
cdr3_aa: CASSYQTSGTDTQYF; j_call: TRBJ2-3; v_call: TRBV3-1/TRBV3-2
cdr3_aa: CASSAGNYGYTF; j_call: TRBJ1-2; v_call: TRBV7-3
cdr3_aa: CASKVEGTEAFF; j_call: TRBJ1-1; v_call: TRBV12-3/TRBV12-4
cdr3_aa: CASSPFRTGGGETQYF; j_call: TRBJ2-5; v_call: TRBV3-1/TRBV3-2
cdr3_aa: CASSIEPSVYTEAFF; j_call: TRBJ1-1; v_call: TRBV19
cdr3_aa: CASSVVGAGTDTQYF; j_call: TRBJ2-3; v_call: TRBV9
cdr3_aa: CASSRSSMQETQYF; j_call: TRBJ2-5; v_call: TRBV18
cdr3_aa: CASSREGTGVDEQYF; j_call: TRBJ2-7; v_call: TRBV11-2
cdr3_aa: CASRAGPGEAFF; j_call: TRBJ1-1; v_call: TRBV2
cdr3_aa: CASSSGQGMNSPLHF; j_call: TRBJ1-6; v_call: TRBV5-1
cdr3_aa: CASIKLAGNDYGYTF; j_call: TRBJ1-2; v_call: TRBV19
cdr3_aa: CASTAVPGQFSGRGSNEQFF; j_call: TRBJ2-1; v_call: TRBV27
cdr3_aa: CASSLVSSGRLYNEQFF; j_call: TRBJ2-1; v_call: TRBV7-2